Below are 25 T cell receptor beta chains sequenced from a single sample in a study of cytomegalovirus exposure and HLA in healthy donors. Vbeta (60) and Jbeta (13) primers were used in the PCR. Sequencing used immunoSEQ multiplex PCR; TCRdb keeps in-frame clones, though not all of them. In the table there are around 200,000 clones, roughly 82% of which are singletons. The material sequenced was PBMCs. These receptors were collected from a girl aged 2 to 10 in good health and CMV-seropositive.

CDR3 region: CATSSQGYRSSEAFF. Written as DNA, the CDR3 is TGTGCCACCAGCAGTCAGGGGTACCGCTCGAGTGAAGCTTTCTTT. This rearrangement joins TRBV15 to TRBJ1-1, with D tentatively TRBD1 (6 bases). CDR3 length: 15 amino acids. V dropped 3 bases and J dropped 7 bases, with 18 bases sitting between them. The germline V gene encodes CDR1 LNHNV and CDR2 YYDKDF (reference sequence).

The chain has TRBV5-4 and TRBJ2-5; no clear D. CDR1 and CDR2 (germline): SGHNT, YYREEE (reference sequence). Trimming took off 4 bases at V and 5 bases at J, with 12 bases between the two ends. The CDR3 length is 13 residues. CDR3 in amino acids: CASSLDLRETQYF. In DNA, the CDR3 is TGTGCCAGCAGCCTGGATCTGCGGGAGACCCAGTACTTC.

The V call is TRBV4-2, the J call TRBJ2-1; possibly TRBD1 for D (6 bases). V dropped 2 bases and J dropped 7 bases, with 15 bases sitting between them. The CDR3 has 15 residues. The germline V gene has CDR1 LGHNA and CDR2 YNFKEQ. The CDR3 protein is CASSQRDLDRNEQFF. As DNA, the CDR3 is TGTGCCAGCAGCCAACGGGATCTCGACAGGAATGAGCAGTTCTTC.

The chain recombines TRBV10-3 with TRBJ1-3, with D unclear. Trimming removed 1 base from V and 0 bases from J, with 13 bases in between. This CDR3 has 17 residues. CDR1 and CDR2 (germline): ENHRY, SYGVKD. The CDR3 bases are TGTGCCATCAGTGAGTACGGTTTTGCGAGCTCTGGAAACACCATATATTTT. It specifies CAISEYGFASSGNTIYF.

CDR3 amino acids: CASSLGLAQNSYNEQFF. CDR3 nucleotide sequence: TGCGCCAGCAGCCTAGGACTAGCGCAAAACTCCTACAATGAGCAGTTCTTC. This chain joins TRBV5-1 and TRBJ2-1; the match to TRBD2 covers 9 bases. Germline V gene data show CDR1 as SGHRS and CDR2 as YFSETQ. This CDR3 is built from 17 residues. V was pared by 4 bases and J by 0 bases, with 8 bases of the junction left unmatched.

This chain joins TRBV29-1 and TRBJ2-7, with TRBD1 matching 10 bases. Germline values: CDR1 SQVTM, CDR2 ANQGSEA. The V segment lost 6 bases and the J segment 4 bases; nucleotides outside the gene matches: 6. The CDR3 spans 13 residues. This CDR3 is CSVGTGEGYEQYF. Here the CDR3 DNA reads TGCAGCGTGGGGACAGGGGAAGGATACGAGCAGTACTTC.

This chain links TRBV5-4 with TRBJ2-1, with D perhaps matching TRBD1 (6 bases). The CDR3 runs 13 residues. Trimming took 4 bases from V and 9 from J, leaving 14 bases between them. Germline V gives CDR1 SGHNT, CDR2 YYREEE (reference sequence). In nucleotides, the CDR3 is TGTGCCAGCAGCCCCACAGGGCAGTCTGAGCAGTTCTTC. It is translated as CASSPTGQSEQFF.

The V gene is TRBV6-1, the J gene TRBJ2-7; 8 bases are shared with TRBD2. Trimming removed 4 bases from V and 2 bases from J; junction bases left unmatched: 1. Per germline, CDR1 MNHNS and CDR2 SASEGT. The CDR3 has 13 amino acids. CDR3 sequence (DNA): TGTGCCAGCAGTGTTAGCGGGACCTACGAGCAGTACTTC. It yields the protein CASSVSGTYEQYF.

The V and J genes are TRBV18 and TRBJ1-2; a weak D match, TRBD1 (5 bases). CDR1 and CDR2 from the germline V gene are KGHSH and LQKENI. The V end lost 3 bases, the J end lost 8 bases, and 13 bases lay between the germline ends. The CDR3 consists of 13 residues. This chain's CDR3 is CASSPAGSEGYTF. The CDR3 nucleotides are TGTGCCAGCTCACCCGCAGGGTCGGAGGGCTACACCTTC.

This clone was observed a few times. The chain is built from TRBV7-9 and TRBJ2-1, with D maybe TRBD2 (6 bases). CDR3 length equals 12 residues. Germline CDR1 is SEHNR and CDR2 is FQNEAQ (reference sequence). V shed 5 bases and J shed 10 bases, with 12 bases lying between them. The CDR3 reads CASSPRDWEQFF. CDR3 in DNA: TGTGCCAGCAGCCCCAGGGACTGGGAGCAGTTCTTC. Full variable domain (rest looked up from reference TRBV7-9 and TRBJ2-1): DTGVSQNPRHKITKRGQNVTFRCDPISEHNRLYWYRQTLGQGPEFLTYFQNEAQLEKSRLLSDRFSAERPKGSFSTLEIQRTEQGDSAMYLCASSPRDWEQFFGPGTRLTVL.

This rearrangement joins TRBV15 to TRBJ1-1; D is perhaps TRBD1 (5 bases). Trimming took off 5 bases at V and 1 base at J, with 14 bases between the two ends. Germline values: CDR1 LNHNV, CDR2 YYDKDF (reference sequence). The CDR3 sequence is 15 residues long. CDR3 nucleotide sequence: TGTGCCACCAGCGGGGCTGGGTTGGGGAACACTGAAGCTTTCTTT. This encodes CATSGAGLGNTEAFF.

The sample holds one count of this clone. The rearrangement links TRBV6-6 to TRBJ1-2, with D hard to call. CDR1 MNHNY and CDR2 SVGAGI come from the germline V gene (reference sequence). The CDR3 totals 11 residues. V was trimmed by 6 bases and J by 8 bases, leaving 10 bases between them. The CDR3 loop reads CASRDKTGYTF. The CDR3 DNA follows: TGTGCCAGCAGAGATAAGACAGGCTACACCTTC.

DNA of the CDR3: TGCAGCGTTGGGAAACCGGGACAGGGGGGCAATGAGCAGTTCTTC. This sequence encodes CSVGKPGQGGNEQFF. This chain joins TRBV29-1 and TRBJ2-1, with 11 nucleotides matching TRBD1. CDR1 is SQVTM, CDR2 ANQGSEA, per germline. The V gene end was trimmed by 4 bases and the J gene end by 6 bases; junction bases not matched to a gene: 8. This CDR3 is built from 15 residues.

J is TRBJ2-5 and V is TRBV4-1; a possible D gene is TRBD2 (6 bases). CDR3 length: 17 amino acids. CDR1 MGHRA and CDR2 YSYEKL come from the germline V gene. V lost 0 bases and J 2 bases, leaving 16 bases between the germline ends. CDR3 bases: TGCGCCAGCAGCCAAGAACGTTACGGGGGACGACAAGAGACCCAGTACTTC. It yields the protein CASSQERYGGRQETQYF.

The CDR3 here is CASSDGAVYTDTQYF. CDR3 in DNA: TGTGCCAGCAGTGATGGAGCGGTATACACAGATACGCAGTATTTT. The chain joins TRBV6-1 to TRBJ2-3; D may be TRBD2 (5 bases). CDR1 and CDR2 from the germline V gene are MNHNS and SASEGT. The CDR3 extends over 15 amino acids. Trimming left V 3 bases short and J 2 bases short, with 12 bases between.

The rearrangement links TRBV5-4 to TRBJ1-2, with D unresolved. CDR1 SGHNT and CDR2 YYREEE come from the germline V gene (reference sequence). There are 13 residues in the CDR3. V lost 1 base and J 7 bases, leaving 11 bases between the germline ends. DNA of the CDR3: TGTGCCAGCAGCTTGTCCCCCACGCGTGGCTACACCTTC. It is translated as CASSLSPTRGYTF.

This chain uses TRBV10-3 with TRBJ1-1, with 8 nucleotides matching TRBD1. Germline V CDR1 and CDR2: ENHRY, SYGVKD. This CDR3 has 18 amino acids. Trimming at V came to 1 base and at J to 5 bases, leaving 15 bases not matched to a gene. The DNA for the CDR3 is TGTGCCATCAGTGAGTTTAATGGGAGCGACAGGGGATATACTGAAGCTTTCTTT. Translating gives CAISEFNGSDRGYTEAFF.

The CDR3 reads CASSSFVSIEQYF. The DNA for the CDR3 is TGTGCCAGCAGCTCCTTTGTGAGCATCGAGCAGTACTTC. The chain combines TRBV14 with TRBJ2-7, with D unresolved. The CDR3 contains 13 residues. Trimming removed 5 bases at V and 6 bases at J, with 14 bases between. Germline V gives CDR1 SGHDN, CDR2 FVKESK.

V and J are TRBV11-2 and TRBJ2-7, with D possibly matching TRBD2 (6 bases). The CDR3 has 16 residues. With 5 bases removed from V and 3 bases from J, the gap between germline ends came to 20 bases. The germline V gene has CDR1 SGHAT and CDR2 FQNNGV. CDR3 amino acids: CASSPPPGRSRYEQYF. The CDR3 DNA reads TGTGCCAGCAGCCCCCCGCCGGGGAGGAGTCGCTACGAGCAGTACTTC.

The rearrangement uses TRBV9 and TRBJ2-1, with D uncertain. The CDR3 length is 13 residues. Germline V lookup: CDR1 SGDLS, CDR2 YYNGEE. V dropped 0 bases and J dropped 7 bases, with 8 bases sitting between them. Here the CDR3 reads CASSVGEQNEQFF. The CDR3 DNA reads TGTGCCAGCAGCGTAGGAGAACAGAATGAGCAGTTCTTC.

The chain couples TRBV28 to TRBJ1-1; D gene uncertain. From germline, CDR1 is MDHEN and CDR2 SYDVKM. Deletions cut 6 bases from V and 2 bases from J, with 7 bases between. The length of the CDR3 is 12 residues. CDR3 bases: TGTGCCAGCAGCCGAGGAAACACTGAAGCTTTCTTT. It specifies CASSRGNTEAFF.

The chain couples TRBV14 to TRBJ1-3; D is possibly TRBD1 (6 bases). Trimming took off 0 bases at V and 2 bases at J, with 14 bases between the two ends. Germline CDR1 is SGHDN and CDR2 is FVKESK. The CDR3 has 17 amino acids. In DNA form, the CDR3 reads TGTGCCAGCAGCCAAGAGGTATATCAGGGGCCTGGAAACACCATATATTTT. The encoded protein is CASSQEVYQGPGNTIYF.

In nucleotides, the CDR3 is TGTGCCAGCAGCAGGGACAGGTTTGATGAGCAGTTCTTC. As protein: CASSRDRFDEQFF. The chain combines TRBV6-4 with TRBJ2-1, with 8 positions matching TRBD1. CDR1 MRHNA and CDR2 SNTAGT come from the germline V gene. This CDR3 has 13 amino acids. V was pared by 6 bases and J by 8 bases, with 6 bases of the junction left unmatched.

V and J are TRBV11-1 and TRBJ1-6, with TRBD1 matching over 9 bases. V lost 5 bases to trimming and J lost 1 base; unmatched junction nucleotides: 9. CDR1 is SGHAT, CDR2 FQDESV, per germline (reference sequence). The CDR3 covers 18 residues. The CDR3 is CASSRTTGGASYNSPLHF. The CDR3 DNA reads as TGTGCCAGCAGCCGGACCACAGGGGGCGCTTCCTATAATTCACCCCTCCACTTT. Filled out from reference TRBV11-1 and TRBJ1-6, the complete variable domain reads EAEVAQSPRYKITEKSQAVAFWCDPISGHATLYWYRQILGQGPELLVQFQDESVVDDSQLPKDRFSAERLKGVDSTLKIQPAELGDSAMYLCASSRTTGGASYNSPLHFGNGTRLTVT.

This clone was counted a single time. The CDR3 sequence: CASSLASGLNSPLHF. Here the CDR3 DNA reads TGTGCCAGCAGCTTGGCTAGCGGGCTAAATTCACCCCTCCACTTT. This chain connects TRBV5-5 to TRBJ1-6; D call uncertain. Germline CDR1 and CDR2: SGHKS and YYEKEE (reference sequence). V was shortened by 0 bases and J by 7 bases, with 11 bases between the two germline ends. This CDR3 has 15 residues.